The 11 T cell receptor beta chains in this list originate from one sample, sequenced in a study of cytomegalovirus exposure and HLA in healthy donors. The primer mix had 60 Vbeta and 13 Jbeta primers. The repertoire was sequenced with immunoSEQ multiplex PCR; TCRdb's copy has only in-frame clones and lacks some. The sample contains approximately 150,000 clones, roughly 78% of which appear only once. The material sequenced was PBMCs. The source of these receptors is a man between 18 and 29 years old in good health and CMV-seropositive.

This chain connects TRBV5-5 to TRBJ2-1; TRBD1 matches at 7 bases. The CDR3 sequence is 16 residues long. Germline loops: CDR1 SGHKS, CDR2 YYEKEE (reference sequence). V was clipped by 0 bases and J by 5 bases; unmatched bases: 8. The CDR3 spells CASSLVGTEINNEQFF. The CDR3 DNA reads as TGTGCCAGCAGCTTGGTAGGGACAGAGATAAACAATGAGCAGTTCTTC.

This rearrangement joins TRBV6-5 to TRBJ2-1; 9 nucleotides line up with TRBD1. The germline gives CDR1 MNHEY, CDR2 SVGAGI. The CDR3 has 15 amino acids. The ends lost 6 bases at V and 2 bases at J; junction bases unmatched: 5. The CDR3 coding sequence is TGTGCCAGCAGATCTGACAGGGGGACCTACAATGAGCAGTTCTTC. It specifies CASRSDRGTYNEQFF.

This clone was seen once. The rearrangement joins TRBV27 to TRBJ1-4, with 10 bases aligning to TRBD1. The CDR3 is made up of 15 amino acids. Germline CDR1 and CDR2: MNHEY and SMNVEV (reference sequence). V shed 6 bases, J shed 8 bases, and the junction held 9 bases outside the gene matches. CDR3 region: CASRGQGMRGEKLFF. The CDR3 DNA is TGTGCCAGCAGGGGACAGGGGATGAGGGGGGAAAAACTGTTTTTT. The whole variable domain, remainder taken from reference TRBV27 and TRBJ1-4, is EAQVTQNPRYLITVTGKKLTVTCSQNMNHEYMSWYRQDPGLGLRQIYYSMNVEVTDKGDVPEGYKVSRKEKRNFPLILESPSPNQTSLYFCASRGQGMRGEKLFFGSGTQLSVL.

This clone was recorded once. The chain employs TRBV19 and TRBJ2-4; 9 bases match TRBD2. Per germline, CDR1 LNHDA and CDR2 SQIVND (reference sequence). This CDR3 region has 16 residues. V dropped 9 bases and J dropped 0; count of bases not matched to a gene: 9. DNA of the CDR3: TGTGCCAGCCTATCGACTAGCGGACCAGCCAAAAACATTCAGTACTTC. Protein: CASLSTSGPAKNIQYF.

The chain has TRBV6-6 and TRBJ1-2, with 8 bases aligning to TRBD1. The CDR3 spans 12 residues. J was trimmed by 3 bases and V by 6 bases; bases with no gene match: 0. CDR1 is MNHNY and CDR2 is SVGAGI in the germline V gene (reference sequence). In DNA form, the CDR3 reads TGTGCCAGCAGGACAGGGGACTATGGCTACACCTTC. Translation gives CASRTGDYGYTF.

This chain uses TRBV6-5 with TRBJ1-1; 7 bases agree with TRBD1. The CDR3 spans 14 residues. Germline trimming cut 5 bases from V and 1 base from J; bases unmatched to any gene: 4. The germline CDR1 and CDR2 sequences are MNHEY and SVGAGI. Here the CDR3 DNA reads TGTGCCAGCAGTCGAGGGACAGCGAACACTGAAGCTTTCTTT. This codes for CASSRGTANTEAFF.

The rearrangement links TRBV15 to TRBJ2-7; D remains ambiguous. V shed 0 bases and J shed 5 bases, with 11 bases lying between them. CDR1 LNHNV and CDR2 YYDKDF come from the germline V gene (reference sequence). The CDR3 is 14 amino acids. In nucleotides, the CDR3 is TGTGCCACCAGCAGAGATCAGGCAGTAAACGAGCAGTACTTC. Its protein product is CATSRDQAVNEQYF.

The chain couples TRBV15 to TRBJ1-4, with 7 positions matching TRBD1. The germline V gene has CDR1 LNHNV and CDR2 YYDKDF (reference sequence). The CDR3 runs 15 residues. V shed 0 bases, J shed 7 bases, and the junction held 5 bases outside the gene matches. In nucleotides, the CDR3 is TGTGCCACCAGCAGAGAGAGGGGGCTAGGTGAAAAACTGTTTTTT. Its translation: CATSRERGLGEKLFF.

V gene TRBV5-1 combines with J gene TRBJ2-7, with 7 bases that match TRBD1. V was clipped by 0 bases and J by 5 bases; unmatched bases: 11. Per germline, CDR1 SGHRS and CDR2 YFSETQ. The CDR3 runs 16 residues. CDR3 DNA sequence: TGCGCCAGCAGCTTGGGCTCTTGGGTCAGGGGGAACGAGCAGTACTTC. It codes for CASSLGSWVRGNEQYF.

The rearrangement links TRBV18 to TRBJ1-6; D is undetermined. The CDR3 length is 13 residues. Germline CDR1 is KGHSH and CDR2 is LQKENI. Trimming stripped 4 bases from V and 10 bases from J, with 11 bases between. CDR3 sequence: CASSQRDRSPLHF. The DNA for the CDR3 is TGTGCCAGCTCACAGCGCGATCGGTCACCCCTCCACTTT.

The V and J genes are TRBV5-1 and TRBJ2-1, with 8 bases identical to TRBD2. Trimming at V came to 3 bases and at J to 5 bases, leaving 7 bases not matched to a gene. Germline loops: CDR1 SGHRS, CDR2 YFSETQ. The CDR3 length is 15 residues. The CDR3: CASSSTGTRNNEQFF. The CDR3 DNA reads TGCGCCAGCAGCTCAACCGGGACTAGGAACAATGAGCAGTTCTTC.